This is a list of T cell receptor beta chains from one sample in a study of regulatory T cells in long-lasting Graves disease. TCRdb reanalysed the multiplex PCR reads using MiXCR and keeps one entry per CDR3 protein. The table has 550,000 to 650,000 distinct CDR3 sequences, 15% to 20% seen once. Another study also made use of these data, one on T cells in Graves' hyperthyroidism and ophthalmopathy.

The sample here was peripheral blood mononuclear cells (PBMCs), taken at new diagnosis, from a patient treated with antithyroid drugs. Receptor source: a young man with Graves disease. CDR3s include the opening cysteine and the closing phenylalanine or tryptophan. Each record gives: clone size, D gene, J gene, V gene, CDR3 DNA, CDR3 protein. The D gene is left open where the match is weak. Where a row states a size, it is once, few, many or the class of an expanded clone; other rows omit it.

>few|TRBD2|TRBJ2-1|TRBV7-9
TGTGCCAGCAGCCCTCTCGGGGGGCTAGCGGGGCGGGGTGAGCAGTTCTTC
CASSPLGGLAGRGEQFF
>.|TRBD1|TRBJ2-2|TRBV5-1
TGCGCCAGCAGCCCTGCTTTGACAGGGGTCGGGGAGCTGTTTTTT
CASSPALTGVGELFF
>many|TRBD1|TRBJ1-1|TRBV3-1
TGTGCCAGCAGCCCGGGGGGACAGGGGGCCAACGAAGCTTTCTTT
CASSPGGQGANEAFF
>many|TRBD2|TRBJ2-7|TRBV30
TGTGCCTGGAGTAGTTCTAGCGGACCCTACGAGCAGTACTTC
CAWSSSSGPYEQYF
>many|TRBD1|TRBJ1-5|TRBV28
TGTGCCAGCAGTCAACCCGGGACAGGGGATCAGCCCCAGCATTTT
CASSQPGTGDQPQHF
>.|TRBD2|TRBJ2-2|TRBV24-1
TGTGCCACCCTAGCGGAGAACACCGGGGAGCTGTTTTTT
CATLAENTGELFF
>few|.|TRBJ1-1|TRBV7-6
TGTGCCAGCAGCCTCCCCCAGGGGACTAACACTGAAGCTTTCTTT
CASSLPQGTNTEAFF
>many|TRBD1|TRBJ2-3|TRBV24-1
TGTGCCACCAGTGCGAGCTCCGGGACAGGGAGCCCAGATACGCAGTATTTT
CATSASSGTGSPDTQYF
>.|.|TRBJ1-5|TRBV19
TGTGCCAGTAGTCTCCGTATTAGCAATCAGCCCCAGCATTTT
CASSLRISNQPQHF
>many|TRBD2|TRBJ2-1|TRBV11-2
TGTGCCAGCAGCTTAGGGGCTAGCGGGAGTATCCATGAGCAGTTCTTC
CASSLGASGSIHEQFF
>.|TRBD1|TRBJ1-4|TRBV30
TGTGCCTGGAGAAACAGGGGGCGCAGTGAAAAACTGTTTTTT
CAWRNRGRSEKLFF
>many|.|TRBJ2-7|TRBV11-2
TGTGCCAGCAGCTCCCCAACCGCACCCTCCTACGAGCAGTACTTC
CASSSPTAPSYEQYF